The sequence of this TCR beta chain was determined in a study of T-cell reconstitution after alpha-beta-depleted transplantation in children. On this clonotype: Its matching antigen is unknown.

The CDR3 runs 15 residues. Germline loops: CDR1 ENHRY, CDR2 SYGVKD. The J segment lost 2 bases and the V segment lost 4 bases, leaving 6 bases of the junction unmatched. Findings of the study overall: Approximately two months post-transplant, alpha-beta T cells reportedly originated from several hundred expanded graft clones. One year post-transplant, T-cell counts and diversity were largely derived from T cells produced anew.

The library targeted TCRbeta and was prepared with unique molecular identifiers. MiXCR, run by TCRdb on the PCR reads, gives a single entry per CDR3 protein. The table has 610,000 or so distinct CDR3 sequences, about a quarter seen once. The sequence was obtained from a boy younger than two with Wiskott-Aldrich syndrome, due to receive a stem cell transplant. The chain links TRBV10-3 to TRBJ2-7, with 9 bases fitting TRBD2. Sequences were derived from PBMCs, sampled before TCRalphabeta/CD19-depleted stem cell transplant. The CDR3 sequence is CAISGGLAKTYEQYF. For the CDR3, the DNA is TGTGCCATCAGTGGAGGACTAGCGAAGACCTACGAGCAGTACTTC.